What follows is one TCR beta chain and its context. The antigen is undetermined. Indicated treatment: approximately 11-day PBMC culture with coronavirus spike peptide pools or control peptides (ViraFEST assay). CD4+ T cells that came from the unexposed donor were collected before the COVID-19 pandemic (2011-2018). ViraFEST stimulated the growth of antigen-specific T cells using peptide pools and subsequently profiled their TCRs by sequencing. The authors cultured 2 million or so PBMCs per well with about 9.6 IU/ml IL-2 and about 10 ug/ml peptide pools. Cultured CD4+ T cells had their DNA profiled by the Oncomine TCR Beta short-read assay. Genomic DNA from cultured CD4+ T cells was extracted. From the PCR reads, TCRdb called clonotypes with MiXCR, one entry per CDR3 protein. The table records about 9,500 distinct CDR3 sequences, 48% of them present only once. This entry comes from a study of vaccination and CD4 T cells after COVID-19. Across the study: The convalescents included six males and four females, and among them two were Hispanic while seven were Caucasian.

The CDR3 spans 17 residues. CDR1 is SGHTA and CDR2 is FQGNSA in the germline V gene. The trim removed 5 bases at V and 4 bases at J, leaving 9 bases unmatched. This TCR came from a human donor in good health. The chain carries TRBV7-2 and TRBJ2-5; 14 bases fit TRBD2. The material sequenced was CD4+ T cells from blood, cultured in vitro. DNA of the CDR3: TGTGCCAGCAGCCCTACGACCGGGACTAGCGGGAGAGAGACCCAGTACTTC. Translation: CASSPTTGTSGRETQYF.